This note documents a single T cell receptor beta chain sequence. Its antigen is undetermined. This sample is part of a study of cytomegalovirus exposure and HLA in healthy donors. The study's findings and limits: The dataset shows that most TCR sequences were rare, while some public TCRs occurred in many donors. The finding came from a later analysis; first-cohort TCR clusters tended to co-occur in the 110 or so validation repertoires. A list of approximately 160 TCR beta chains associated with cytomegalovirus was given. The classifier reportedly diagnosed cytomegalovirus status with high specificity and sensitivity.

Sequencing was performed with immunoSEQ multiplex PCR; in TCRdb, only in-frame clones are kept and a portion is missing. This table has approximately 88,000 clones, 95% to 96% appearing once. The sequencing input was PBMCs. The receptor was derived from a woman aged 18 to 35 in good health and CMV-seronegative.

Here the CDR3 reads CAWSKGQGPYEQYF. CDR3 DNA sequence: TGTGCCTGGAGCAAGGGACAGGGGCCCTACGAGCAGTACTTC. V is TRBV30 and J is TRBJ2-7; the match to TRBD1 covers 10 bases. The germline CDR1 and CDR2 sequences are GTSNPN and SVGIG (reference sequence). This CDR3 is 14 amino acids long. V lost 3 bases, J lost 2 bases, and 4 bases stayed unmatched.